These T cell receptor beta chains were read from a single sample in a study of cytomegalovirus exposure and HLA in healthy donors. Clones were read by immunoSEQ multiplex PCR, and TCRdb kept only the in-frame ones, dropping some. Seen here are roughly 140,000 clones, approximately 93% observed once, and the top ten hold 0.6% to 0.8%. The sequenced material came from PBMCs. The receptors were gathered from a man aged 18 to 30 in good health and CMV-seronegative. Both conserved end residues are part of each CDR3. A D gene is named only where the DNA matches it firmly. Clone size appears in some rows only: once, few, many, or a class for an expanded clone.

D,V,J,size,length,CDR3,DNA
-,TRBV5-8,TRBJ2-1,-,14,CASSFWQGGNEQFF,TGTGCCAGCAGCTTCTGGCAGGGGGGCAATGAGCAGTTCTTC
TRBD1,TRBV11-3,TRBJ2-2,-,16,CASSLGGQGYTGELFF,TGTGCCAGCAGCTTAGGGGGACAGGGGTACACCGGGGAGCTGTTTTTT
-,TRBV2,TRBJ2-3,-,15,CASSEFTVGTDTQYF,TGTGCCAGCAGTGAATTCACAGTCGGCACAGATACGCAGTATTTT
TRBD2,TRBV6-4,TRBJ2-3,-,16,CASSEGTSGGADTQYF,TGTGCCAGCAGTGAGGGAACTAGCGGGGGCGCAGATACGCAGTATTTT
-,TRBV18,TRBJ2-2,-,16,CASSPPSQGKAGELFF,TGTGCCAGCTCACCACCATCACAGGGTAAAGCCGGGGAGCTGTTTTTT
TRBD1,TRBV5-5,TRBJ1-6,-,15,CASSLWGQGDSPLHF,TGTGCCAGCAGCTTGTGGGGACAGGGAGATTCACCCCTCCACTTT
TRBD1,TRBV25-1,TRBJ1-1,-,14,CASSAGTVVTEAFF,TGTGCCAGCAGTGCCGGGACAGTCGTCACTGAAGCTTTCTTT
TRBD2,TRBV9,TRBJ2-7,-,15,CASSVGAGGTYEQYF,TGTGCCAGCAGCGTAGGGGCGGGGGGAACCTACGAGCAGTACTTC
TRBD2,TRBV19,TRBJ2-1,-,19,CASSTFLTSGLSSYNEQFF,TGTGCCAGTAGTACCTTCCTGACTAGCGGGTTGAGCTCCTACAATGAGCAGTTCTTC
TRBD1,TRBV10-3,TRBJ1-1,-,15,CAISPGQTLNTEAFF,TGTGCCATCAGCCCGGGACAGACCCTGAACACTGAAGCTTTCTTT
TRBD2,TRBV19,TRBJ2-1,-,16,CARPPLAGSSYNEQFF,TGTGCCAGACCCCCCCTAGCGGGGAGCTCCTACAATGAGCAGTTCTTC
TRBD2,TRBV5-1,TRBJ2-3,-,15,CASSVSGGPPDTQYF,TGCGCCAGCAGCGTAAGCGGGGGCCCCCCAGATACGCAGTATTTT
TRBD2,TRBV30,TRBJ2-3,-,14,CACKGLADTDTQYF,TGTGCCTGTAAGGGACTAGCGGACACAGATACGCAGTATTTT
-,TRBV5-3,TRBJ1-4,-,12,CARTISNEKLFF,TGTGCCAGAACTATCTCTAATGAAAAACTGTTTTTT
-,TRBV27,TRBJ1-2,-,13,CASSDGRAWGYTF,TGTGCCAGCAGTGATGGGAGGGCCTGGGGCTACACCTTC
TRBD1,TRBV19,TRBJ1-1,-,14,CASIEGQGYAEAFF,TGTGCCAGTATAGAGGGACAGGGGTATGCTGAAGCTTTCTTT
TRBD1,TRBV12-5,TRBJ1-5,-,17,CASGLTGIGASNQPQHF,TGTGCTAGTGGCTTGACAGGGATTGGGGCAAGCAATCAGCCCCAGCATTTT
-,TRBV7-9,TRBJ1-1,-,13,CASSFSEGSEAFF,TGTGCCAGCAGCTTTTCGGAGGGATCGGAAGCTTTCTTT
TRBD1,TRBV10-3,TRBJ2-5,-,14,CAISESTGVETQYF,TGTGCCATCAGTGAGTCGACAGGGGTAGAGACCCAGTACTTC
TRBD2,TRBV5-1,TRBJ2-7,-,16,CASSRRTSGGSYEQYF,TGCGCCAGCAGCCGCCGCACTAGCGGGGGTTCCTACGAGCAGTACTTC
-,TRBV5-6,TRBJ2-7,-,17,CASSLRIRTVSSYEQYF,TGTGCCAGCAGCTTGCGGATCAGGACAGTGAGCTCCTACGAGCAGTACTTC
TRBD2,TRBV15,TRBJ2-3,once,16,CATSRTSGGYTDTQYF,TGTGCCACCAGCCGGACTAGCGGGGGGTACACAGATACGCAGTATTTT
TRBD1,TRBV5-1,TRBJ1-5,-,14,CASSLGTDNQPQHF,TGCGCCAGCAGCCTTGGGACAGACAATCAGCCCCAGCATTTT
-,TRBV14,TRBJ1-6,few,12,CASSQGRGLLHF,TGTGCCAGCAGCCAAGGTCGGGGACTGCTCCACTTT
-,TRBV19,TRBJ1-5,few,15,CASIARNPGNQPQHF,TGTGCCAGTATCGCGAGGAATCCGGGCAATCAGCCCCAGCATTTT
TRBD2,TRBV18,TRBJ2-1,-,16,CASSPPLAGVGNEQFF,TGTGCCAGCTCCCCGCCACTAGCGGGAGTGGGCAATGAGCAGTTCTTC
TRBD1,TRBV10-2,TRBJ2-2,-,17,CAAGTGQAFSNTGELFF,TGCGCCGCCGGGACGGGACAGGCATTTTCGAACACCGGGGAGCTGTTTTTT
TRBD2,TRBV9,TRBJ2-2,once,15,CASSVAGGGSGELFF,TGTGCCAGCAGCGTAGCTGGGGGGGGTTCCGGGGAGCTGTTTTTT
TRBD1,TRBV9,TRBJ1-5,-,13,CASEEDRGGPQHF,TGTGCCAGCGAGGAGGACAGGGGGGGACCCCAGCATTTT
-,TRBV11-3,TRBJ1-1,-,12,CASSPRRAEAFF,TGTGCCAGCAGCCCCCGGAGGGCTGAAGCTTTCTTT
-,TRBV15,TRBJ2-5,-,14,CATSRLPGQETQYF,TGTGCCACCAGCAGATTGCCGGGGCAAGAGACCCAGTACTTC
-,TRBV30,TRBJ1-1,-,14,CAWSVSRVNTEAFF,TGTGCCTGGAGTGTAAGCAGGGTGAACACTGAAGCTTTCTTT
-,TRBV6-1,TRBJ1-2,-,15,CASSEATGRAYGYTF,TGTGCCAGCAGTGAAGCAACGGGGAGAGCCTATGGCTACACCTTC
-,TRBV28,TRBJ1-5,-,16,CASRPTGGRSNQPQHF,TGTGCCAGCAGGCCGACGGGGGGTCGGAGCAATCAGCCCCAGCATTTT
-,TRBV4-3,TRBJ2-1,-,16,CASSQVDSPGVNEQFF,TGCGCCAGCAGCCAAGTGGACAGCCCAGGGGTGAATGAGCAGTTCTTC
TRBD2,TRBV11-2,TRBJ2-2,-,16,CASGPMGLAGTGELFF,TGTGCCAGCGGCCCTATGGGGCTAGCGGGAACCGGGGAGCTGTTTTTT
TRBD2,TRBV28,TRBJ2-3,-,16,CASSLSGTKYTDTQYF,TGTGCCAGCAGCCTCAGCGGGACCAAATACACAGATACGCAGTATTTT
TRBD2,TRBV14,TRBJ2-1,-,15,CASSRLAGVDNEQFF,TGTGCCAGCAGCCGGTTAGCGGGAGTGGACAATGAGCAGTTCTTC
-,TRBV7-2,TRBJ1-5,once,14,CASSRSYSNQPQHF,TGTGCCAGCAGCCGAAGCTATAGCAATCAGCCCCAGCATTTT
TRBD2,TRBV6-6,TRBJ2-2,once,13,CASRGGETGELFF,TGTGCCAGCCGGGGGGGCGAAACCGGGGAGCTGTTTTTT
TRBD2,TRBV11-3,TRBJ2-1,-,19,CASSFGTSGGVGSGNEQFF,TGTGCCAGCAGCTTCGGTACTAGCGGGGGGGTAGGGTCCGGCAATGAGCAGTTCTTC
-,TRBV5-1,TRBJ2-2,few,13,CASAGGDTGELFF,TGCGCCAGTGCTGGAGGGGACACCGGGGAGCTGTTTTTT